The next 15 T cell receptor beta chains were all read from a single sample in a study of T cell repertoires in cytomegalovirus infection (dated by TCRdb to the late 2010s). Reading the label with the study, this specimen's treatment or condition is: in vitro stimulation with specific CMV peptide epitopes to enrich CMV-specific T cells. Sequencing was carried out with an Illumina HiSeq 1500. TCRdb took the public reads, trimmed them with fastp at Q25, ran MiXCR for clone calling and kept in-frame beta chains. Each record represents a unique CDR3 protein, reported with the most common genes and DNA among its rows. For this sample the table gives 750,000 to 950,000 distinct CDR3 sequences, of which 25% to 35% were detected only once. The ten largest clones add up to roughly 13% of the sample. Their target antigens are unknown. The sample consisted of cultured CD8+ T cells from PBMCs, taken from culture after CMV antigen stimulation. The receptors stem from a human donor in good health (CMV status not recorded). Some clones in this sample may be carry-over from other donors' samples.

The chain joins TRBV9 to TRBJ2-1; 11 bases are a match to TRBD1. The CDR3 is 16 residues long. In germline, CDR1 is SGDLS, CDR2 YYNGEE. V was pared by 2 bases and J by 5 bases, with 6 bases of the junction left unmatched. CDR3 region: CASSVTGTGGNNEQFF. For the CDR3, the DNA is TGTGCCAGCAGCGTTACCGGGACAGGGGGAAACAATGAGCAGTTCTTC. The full variable domain, its missing parts supplied by reference TRBV9 and TRBJ2-1, is DSGVTQTPKHLITATGQRVTLRCSPRSGDLSVYWYQQSLDQGLQFLIQYYNGEERAKGNILERFSAQQFPDLHSELNLSSLELGDSALYFCASSVTGTGGNNEQFFGPGTRLTVL.

The sample holds a few counts of this clonotype. In DNA form, the CDR3 reads TGTGCCAGCAGCATAGACCCGGGCTCCTACGAGCAGTACTTC. It translates to CASSIDPGSYEQYF. The chain joins TRBV7-6 to TRBJ2-7; no firm D call. Trimming stripped 5 bases from V and 0 bases from J, with 11 bases between. The CDR3 extends over 14 amino acids. The germline gives CDR1 SGHVS, CDR2 FNYEAQ.

On this clonotype: At one end, the junction sequence differs from germline, possibly due to a read error. The chain uses TRBV4-1 and TRBJ2-5; tentatively, D is TRBD1 (5 bases). The germline V gene encodes CDR1 MGHRA and CDR2 YSYEKL. This CDR3 region has 14 residues. This CDR3 reads CASSQETAEETQYF. CDR3 sequence (DNA): TGTGCCAGCAGCCAAGAGACAGCAGAAGAGACCCAGTACTTC.

This clonotype was counted at least ten times. CDR3 sequence (DNA): TGTGCCAGCAGTCTCCCCAGGGGTCCTCACTCAGGAGATACGCAGTATTTT. Translated: CASSLPRGPHSGDTQYF. V gene TRBV7-6 combines with J gene TRBJ2-3; D perhaps matches TRBD1 (6 bases). Germline V gene data show CDR1 as SGHVS and CDR2 as FNYEAQ. V lost 6 bases and J 5 bases, leaving 24 bases between the germline ends. The CDR3 has 17 residues.

In its sample, this clonotype was seen a few times. The chain couples TRBV7-9 to TRBJ2-1; 11 bases map to TRBD1. Germline values: CDR1 SEHNR, CDR2 FQNEAQ (reference sequence). V gave up 3 bases and J gave up 7 bases; unmatched junction bases: 8. The CDR3 spans 16 residues. The CDR3 is CASSFPGQGADNEQFF. CDR3 bases: TGTGCCAGCAGCTTTCCCGGACAGGGGGCGGATAATGAGCAGTTCTTC.

The chain has TRBV11-2 and TRBJ2-5; weak D call: TRBD2 (6 bases). CDR1 and CDR2 (germline): SGHAT, FQNNGV. Trimming took off 2 bases at V and 5 bases at J, with 12 bases between the two ends. The CDR3 loop spans 14 amino acids. CDR3 sequence reads: CASSLRGTGETQYF. CDR3 bases: TGTGCCAGCAGCTTACGGGGGACTGGGGAGACCCAGTACTTC. Together with reference TRBV11-2 and TRBJ2-5, the CDR3 gives the full variable domain: EAGVAQSPRYKIIEKRQSVAFWCNPISGHATLYWYQQILGQGPKLLIQFQNNGVVDDSQLPKDRFSAERLKGVDSTLKIQPAKLEDSAVYLCASSLRGTGETQYFGPGTRLLVL.

This clonotype was seen a few times. The rearrangement uses TRBV6-1 and TRBJ1-1; D gene unclear. Germline CDR1 is MNHNS and CDR2 is SASEGT. V was shortened by 7 bases and J by 0 bases, with 12 bases between the two germline ends. CDR3 length: 14 residues. The CDR3 sequence: CASIFTQLNTEAFF. The CDR3 coding sequence is TGTGCCAGCATTTTCACCCAGCTGAACACTGAAGCTTTCTTT.

This clonotype was detected only a few times. The gene calls are TRBV19 and TRBJ1-1, with a tentative D call TRBD1 (5 bases). The V gene lost 3 bases and the J gene lost 4 bases, with 15 bases spanning the gap. This CDR3 comprises 15 residues. The V gene's germline CDR1 is LNHDA and CDR2 SQIVND (reference sequence). CDR3 protein: CASSIGTPGGTEAFF. The CDR3 DNA reads TGTGCCAGTAGTATTGGGACTCCGGGCGGCACTGAAGCTTTCTTT.

This clonotype was seen a few times. The rearrangement uses TRBV5-4 and TRBJ1-1, with TRBD1 matching over 8 bases. The CDR3 spans 15 residues. V lost 4 bases to trimming and J lost 3 bases; unmatched junction nucleotides: 8. Germline loops: CDR1 SGHNT, CDR2 YYREEE (reference sequence). The CDR3 DNA reads as TGTGCCAGCAGCACCCCGGACAGGGTGTACACTGAAGCTTTCTTT. It translates to CASSTPDRVYTEAFF.

The CDR3 region is CASMGPNTEAFF. Here the CDR3 DNA reads TGCGCCAGCATGGGGCCGAACACTGAAGCTTTCTTT. The chain couples TRBV5-1 to TRBJ1-1; D possibly corresponds to TRBD1 (5 bases). V was pared by 6 bases and J by 1 base, with 7 bases between. The CDR3 sequence is 12 residues long. Germline loops: CDR1 SGHRS, CDR2 YFSETQ.

This clonotype was detected ten times or more. The rearrangement uses TRBV12-3 or TRBV12-4 and TRBJ2-1, with 8 bases that match TRBD2. This CDR3 is built from 13 residues. The ends lost 6 bases at V and 7 bases at J; junction bases unmatched: 5. The CDR3 sequence: CASSPGGPNEQFF. For the CDR3, the DNA is TGTGCCAGCAGCCCGGGGGGGCCGAATGAGCAGTTCTTC.

This clonotype was observed a handful of times. V gene TRBV2 combines with J gene TRBJ2-7; D unclear. The CDR3 totals 13 residues. Per germline, CDR1 SNHLY and CDR2 FYNNEI. Between the trimmed V and J ends, which lost 3 bases and 4 bases, there was a span of 10 bases. The CDR3 DNA sequence: TGTGCCAGCAGTGAGGTCGAGGTGTACGAGCAGTACTTC. It codes for CASSEVEVYEQYF. Drawing the rest from reference TRBV2 and TRBJ2-7, the complete variable domain is EPEVTQTPSHQVTQMGQEVILRCVPISNHLYFYWYRQILGQKVEFLVSFYNNEISEKSEIFDDQFSVERPDGSNFTLKIRSTKLEDSAMYFCASSEVEVYEQYFGPGTRLTVT.

V gene TRBV5-6 combines with J gene TRBJ1-1; 7 nucleotides match TRBD1. The V segment lost 4 bases and the J segment 11 bases; nucleotides outside the gene matches: 14. CDR1 and CDR2 (germline): SGHDT, YYEEEE. The CDR3 extends over 14 amino acids. The CDR3 region is CASSPPGQPKTAFF. CDR3 bases: TGTGCCAGCAGCCCACCGGGACAGCCTAAAACCGCTTTCTTT.

In this sample, this clonotype turned up a few times. This chain's CDR3 is CASSILRDRGQPQHF. Here the CDR3 DNA reads TGTGCCAGTAGTATCCTCAGGGACAGGGGTCAGCCCCAGCATTTT. This sequence joins TRBV19 and TRBJ1-5; the match to TRBD1 covers 10 bases. CDR3 length: 15 amino acids. CDR1 is LNHDA and CDR2 is SQIVND in the germline V gene (reference sequence). The trim removed 3 bases at V and 6 bases at J, leaving 5 bases unmatched. Complete variable domain (other parts from reference TRBV19 and TRBJ1-5): DGGITQSPKYLFRKEGQNVTLSCEQNLNHDAMYWYRQDPGQGLRLIYYSQIVNDFQKGDIAEGYSVSREKKESFPLTVTSAQKNPTAFYLCASSILRDRGQPQHFGDGTRLSIL.

V usage is TRBV7-9 and J usage is TRBJ1-2, with D uncertain. Germline V lookup: CDR1 SEHNR, CDR2 FQNEAQ (reference sequence). There are 14 residues in the CDR3. The V and J ends lost 1 base and 6 bases respectively, with 12 bases between them. CDR3 amino acids: CASSLVPGENGYTF. The CDR3 nucleotides are TGTGCCAGCAGCTTAGTTCCGGGCGAGAATGGCTACACCTTC.